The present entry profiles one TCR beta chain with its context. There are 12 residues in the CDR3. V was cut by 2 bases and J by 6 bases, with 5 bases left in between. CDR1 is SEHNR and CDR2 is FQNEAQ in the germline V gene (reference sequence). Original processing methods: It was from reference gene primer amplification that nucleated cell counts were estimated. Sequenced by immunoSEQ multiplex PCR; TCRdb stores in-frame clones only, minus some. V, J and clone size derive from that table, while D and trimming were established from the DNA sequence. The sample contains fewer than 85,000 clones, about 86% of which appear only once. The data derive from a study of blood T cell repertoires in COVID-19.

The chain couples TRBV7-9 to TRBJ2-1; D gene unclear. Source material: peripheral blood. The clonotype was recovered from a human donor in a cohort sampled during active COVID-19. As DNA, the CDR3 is TGTGCCAGCAGCTTACTTATCAATGAGCAGTTCTTC. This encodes CASSLLINEQFF.